The clone carrying this TCR beta chain was counted between two and nine times. What it recognizes is unknown. The data were obtained in a study of blood T cells in healthy people across ages. Whole-study findings and limits: More naive CD4+ cells and higher diversity marked long-lived donors relative to aged donors.

Peripheral blood from each donor was collected in a volume of 9.5 to 10 milliliters. The V gene's germline CDR1 is LGHNA and CDR2 YNFKEQ. V was clipped by 1 base and J by 4 bases, with 12 bases between them. This CDR3 spans 15 amino acids. Sample-barcoded 5' priming and a J-beta primer mix drove a second PCR of about 6 to 12 cycles. Each sample provided no less than 3 million CDR3-containing paired-end reads. TCRdb itself ran the 5' RACE reads through MiXCR, one entry per CDR3 protein. The table has 1.5 million to 2 million distinct CDR3 sequences, about 32% seen once. This TCR came from a woman in her twenties or thirties in good health. J is TRBJ2-3 and V is TRBV4-2; D is undetermined. Material: blood. The CDR3 here is CASSQGVSYADTQYF. CDR3 nucleotide sequence: TGTGCCAGCAGCCAAGGGGTATCTTACGCAGATACGCAGTATTTT.